This record looks at one T cell receptor beta chain sequence and its context. Its matching antigen is unknown. Terminally differentiated effector memory CD45RA+ cells were excluded from the naive CD8 cells, which were CD45RO-negative and positively selected for CCR7. The record originates from a study of shared clonotypes between healthy human individuals. Study summary: CD4 naive cells filled three plates per donor, CD4 memory three, CD8 naive two and CD8 memory one.

Every immunoSEQ plate was one replicate of a subset's evenly spread DNA. The protocol was immunoSEQ multiplex PCR, while the TCRdb copy is restricted to in-frame clones and leaves out a portion. The sample has millions of clones; just under 95% are singletons. V was clipped by 2 bases and J by 4 bases, with 17 bases between them. Germline V gene lookup returns CDR1 MNHNY and CDR2 SVGAGI (reference sequence). The CDR3 has 16 residues. Study-wide points: Against clonotypes common to all four donors, non-shared ones had lower generation probabilities.

The clonotype comes from a man between 18 and 35 years old in good health. V and J are TRBV6-6 and TRBJ1-2; the D is unclear. The sequenced material came from naive CD8+ T cells sorted from blood. This chain's CDR3 is CASSYPTRGNGYGYTF. The DNA for the CDR3 is TGTGCCAGCAGTTACCCGACCCGGGGTAATGGCTATGGCTACACCTTC.